This record concerns one T cell receptor (beta chain) sequence. The target antigen is unknown. These data belong to a study of early T cells in non-severe SARS-CoV-2 infection. Study-level information: Chains were not paired, and sequencing was done on bulk RNA from unsorted whole blood. Study results and limitations: Missing private and CD4 specificities, VDJdb matching favored anti-spike CD8 responses.

V shed 3 bases, J shed 7 bases, and the junction held 4 bases outside the gene matches. Germline V gene lookup returns CDR1 DFQATT and CDR2 SNEGSKA (reference sequence). This CDR3 is built from 13 residues. The TCR library protocol was used to attach unique molecular identifiers. These identifiers were attached to individual cDNA molecules. TCRdb used MiXCR to reprocess the 5' RACE reads, holding one entry per CDR3 protein. The table lists 70,000 to 90,000 distinct CDR3 sequences, roughly 12% of them singletons. This clonotype originated in an adult who was a healthcare worker with PCR-confirmed SARS-CoV-2 infection or an uninfected control (not recorded which). Sequencing was done on a sample of whole blood. The chain couples TRBV20-1 to TRBJ2-1; 9 bases are a match to TRBD2. The CDR3 region has the DNA TGCAGTGCTAGCCCTAGCGGGATAAATGAGCAGTTCTTC. Its protein product is CSASPSGINEQFF.